The clone carrying this T cell receptor (beta chain) was recorded many times. The source of the sample is a study of spatial heterogeneity in lung cancer. Time point: sample taken at primary tumor resection. Whole RNA was taken from tumor, nontumor lung or frozen PBMC; it was then sequenced unsorted. MiXCR, run by TCRdb on the 5' RACE reads, gives a single entry per CDR3 protein. The table has 90,000 to 95,000 distinct CDR3 sequences, 10% to 15% seen once. Germline loops: CDR1 SGHTA, CDR2 FQGNSA. V was cut by 2 bases and J by 1 base, with 5 bases left in between. This CDR3 has 13 residues. The sequence was collected from a male donor with early-stage non-small cell lung cancer. The source was PBMCs, collected at surgery. The V gene is TRBV7-2, the J gene TRBJ1-1; D unclear. CDR3: CASSLSQNTEAFF. CDR3 in DNA: TGTGCCAGCAGCTTAAGCCAGAACACTGAAGCTTTCTTT.